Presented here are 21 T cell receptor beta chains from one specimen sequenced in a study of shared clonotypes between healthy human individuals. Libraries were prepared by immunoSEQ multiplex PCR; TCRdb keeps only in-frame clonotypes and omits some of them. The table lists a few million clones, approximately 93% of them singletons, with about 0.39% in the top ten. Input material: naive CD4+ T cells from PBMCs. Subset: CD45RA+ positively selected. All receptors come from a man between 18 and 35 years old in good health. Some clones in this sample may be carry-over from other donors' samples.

The CDR3 loop is CASSLAFGNTIYF. DNA of the CDR3: TGTGCCAGCAGCTTGGCCTTTGGAAACACCATATATTTT. The gene calls are TRBV5-6 and TRBJ1-3, with D unresolved. Trimming cost V 0 bases and J 3 bases, with 4 bases left between them. This CDR3 contains 13 residues. The germline V gene encodes CDR1 SGHDT and CDR2 YYEEEE.

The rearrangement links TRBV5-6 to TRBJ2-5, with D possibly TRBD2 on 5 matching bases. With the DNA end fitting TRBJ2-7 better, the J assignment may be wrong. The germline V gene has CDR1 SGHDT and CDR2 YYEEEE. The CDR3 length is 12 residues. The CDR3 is CASSLRGYEQYF. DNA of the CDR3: TGTGCCAGCAGCTTGCGGGGTTACGAGCAGTACTTC.

CDR3 DNA: TGTGCCAGCAGCGCGACAGGGGGTATATACAATGAGCAGTTCTTC. Its translation is CASSATGGIYNEQFF. The chain employs TRBV5-6 and TRBJ2-1; 9 nucleotides match TRBD1. The trim removed 4 bases at V and 4 bases at J, leaving 6 bases unmatched. From germline, CDR1 is SGHDT and CDR2 YYEEEE. The CDR3 is 15 amino acids.

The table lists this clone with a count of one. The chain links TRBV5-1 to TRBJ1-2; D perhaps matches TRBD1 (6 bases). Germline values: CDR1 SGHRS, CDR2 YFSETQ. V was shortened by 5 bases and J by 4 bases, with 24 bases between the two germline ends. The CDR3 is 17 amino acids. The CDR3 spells CASRTGTMGEVGYGYTF. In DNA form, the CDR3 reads TGCGCCAGCAGGACCGGGACAATGGGGGAAGTGGGCTATGGCTACACCTTC.

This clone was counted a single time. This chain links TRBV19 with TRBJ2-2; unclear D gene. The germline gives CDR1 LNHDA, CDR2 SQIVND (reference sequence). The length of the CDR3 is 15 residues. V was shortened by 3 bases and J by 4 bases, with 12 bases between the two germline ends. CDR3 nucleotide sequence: TGTGCCAGTAGTATGGGCAGGAAAGGCACCGGGGAGCTGTTTTTT. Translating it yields CASSMGRKGTGELFF.

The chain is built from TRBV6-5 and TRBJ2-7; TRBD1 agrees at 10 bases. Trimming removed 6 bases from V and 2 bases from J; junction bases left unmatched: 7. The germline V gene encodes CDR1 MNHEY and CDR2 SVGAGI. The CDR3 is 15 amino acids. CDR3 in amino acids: CASRDSGTGAYEQYF. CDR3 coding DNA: TGTGCCAGCAGGGATTCCGGGACAGGGGCCTACGAGCAGTACTTC.

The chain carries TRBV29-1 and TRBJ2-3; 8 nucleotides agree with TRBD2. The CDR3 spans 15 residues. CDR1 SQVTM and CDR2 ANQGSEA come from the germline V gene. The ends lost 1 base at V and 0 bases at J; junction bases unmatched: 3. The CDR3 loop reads CSVEASGFSTDTQYF. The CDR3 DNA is TGCAGCGTTGAAGCTAGCGGGTTTAGCACAGATACGCAGTATTTT.

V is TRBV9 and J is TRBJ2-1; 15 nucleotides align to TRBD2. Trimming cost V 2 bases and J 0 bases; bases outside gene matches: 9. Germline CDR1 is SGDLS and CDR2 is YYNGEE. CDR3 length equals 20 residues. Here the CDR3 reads CASSVAGTSGGPSSYNEQFF. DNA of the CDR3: TGTGCCAGCAGCGTGGCCGGGACTAGCGGGGGGCCGAGCTCCTACAATGAGCAGTTCTTC. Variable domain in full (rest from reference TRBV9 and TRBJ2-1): DSGVTQTPKHLITATGQRVTLRCSPRSGDLSVYWYQQSLDQGLQFLIQYYNGEERAKGNILERFSAQQFPDLHSELNLSSLELGDSALYFCASSVAGTSGGPSSYNEQFFGPGTRLTVL.

CDR3 amino acids: CASSWGGNSPLHF. The CDR3 nucleotides read TGTGCCAGCAGTTGGGGGGGGAACTCACCCCTCCACTTT. The genes are TRBV28 and TRBJ1-6, with a weak D call TRBD1 (5 bases). With 4 bases removed from V and 10 bases from J, the gap between germline ends came to 11 bases. The CDR3 runs 13 residues. Germline assignment: CDR1 MDHEN and CDR2 SYDVKM.

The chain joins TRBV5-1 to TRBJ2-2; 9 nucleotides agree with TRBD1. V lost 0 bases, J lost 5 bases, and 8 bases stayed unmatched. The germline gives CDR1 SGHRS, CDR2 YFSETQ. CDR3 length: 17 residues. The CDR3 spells CASSLEGQGLLTGELFF. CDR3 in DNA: TGCGCCAGCAGCTTGGAGGGACAGGGACTTCTTACCGGGGAGCTGTTTTTT.

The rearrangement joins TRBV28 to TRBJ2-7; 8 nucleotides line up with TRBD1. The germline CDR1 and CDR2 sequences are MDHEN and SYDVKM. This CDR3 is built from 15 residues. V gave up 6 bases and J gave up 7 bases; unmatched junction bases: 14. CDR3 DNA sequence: TGTGCCAGCAGCCCGGACTGGCGCGGGACAGGTGAGCAGTACTTC. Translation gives CASSPDWRGTGEQYF.

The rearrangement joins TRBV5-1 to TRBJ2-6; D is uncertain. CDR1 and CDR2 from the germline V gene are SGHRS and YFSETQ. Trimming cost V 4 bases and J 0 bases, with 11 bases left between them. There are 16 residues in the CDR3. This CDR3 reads CASSTGPYSGANVLTF. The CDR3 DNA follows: TGCGCCAGCAGCACCGGTCCCTACTCTGGGGCCAACGTCCTGACTTTC.

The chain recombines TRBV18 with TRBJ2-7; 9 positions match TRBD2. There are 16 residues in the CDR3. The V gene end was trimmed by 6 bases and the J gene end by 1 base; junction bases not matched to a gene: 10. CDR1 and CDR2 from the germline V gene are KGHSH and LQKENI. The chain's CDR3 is CASSTGKAGGSYEQYF. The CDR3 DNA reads TGTGCCAGCTCCACGGGGAAAGCGGGAGGATCCTACGAGCAGTACTTC. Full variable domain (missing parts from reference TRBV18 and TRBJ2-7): NAGVMQNPRHLVRRRGQEARLRCSPMKGHSHVYWYRQLPEEGLKFMVYLQKENIIDESGMPKERFSAEFPKEGPSILRIQQVVRGDSAAYFCASSTGKAGGSYEQYFGPGTRLTVT.

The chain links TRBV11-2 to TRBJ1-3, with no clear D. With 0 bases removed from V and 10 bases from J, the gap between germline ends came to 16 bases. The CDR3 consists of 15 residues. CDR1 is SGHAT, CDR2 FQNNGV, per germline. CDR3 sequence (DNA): TGTGCCAGCAGCTTAGAGCGTGGTGGCGGCATGACCATATATTTT. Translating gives CASSLERGGGMTIYF.

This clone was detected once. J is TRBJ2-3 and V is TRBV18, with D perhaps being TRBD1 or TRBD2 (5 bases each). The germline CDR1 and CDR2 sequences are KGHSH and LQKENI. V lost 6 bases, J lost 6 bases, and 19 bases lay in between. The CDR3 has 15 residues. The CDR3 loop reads CASSPRRRKGDTQYF. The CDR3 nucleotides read TGTGCCAGCTCCCCGCGGAGGCGGAAGGGGGATACGCAGTATTTT. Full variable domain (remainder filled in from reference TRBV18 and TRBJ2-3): NAGVMQNPRHLVRRRGQEARLRCSPMKGHSHVYWYRQLPEEGLKFMVYLQKENIIDESGMPKERFSAEFPKEGPSILRIQQVVRGDSAAYFCASSPRRRKGDTQYFGPGTRLTVL.

CDR3 residues: CASSSYREEQPQHF. CDR3 nucleotide sequence: TGTGCCAGCAGCAGTTACAGGGAAGAACAGCCCCAGCATTTT. The chain employs TRBV7-2 and TRBJ1-5; TRBD1 is a possible D gene (6 bases). The germline V gene has CDR1 SGHTA and CDR2 FQGNSA. The length of the CDR3 is 14 residues. V lost 5 bases and J lost 7, with 15 bases in between.

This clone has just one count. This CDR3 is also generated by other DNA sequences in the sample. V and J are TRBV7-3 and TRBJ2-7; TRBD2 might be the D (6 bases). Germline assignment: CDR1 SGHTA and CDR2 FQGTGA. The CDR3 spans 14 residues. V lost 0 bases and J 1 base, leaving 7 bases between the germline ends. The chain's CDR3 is CASSLTSGSYEQYF. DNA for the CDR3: TGTGCCAGCAGCTTAACAAGCGGGTCCTACGAGCAGTACTTC.

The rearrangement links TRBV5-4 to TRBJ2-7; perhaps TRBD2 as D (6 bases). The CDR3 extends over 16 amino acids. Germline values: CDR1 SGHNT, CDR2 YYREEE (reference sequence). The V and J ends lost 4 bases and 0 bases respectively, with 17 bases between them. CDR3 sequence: CASSGIAVTSSYEQYF. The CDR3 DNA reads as TGTGCCAGCAGCGGAATAGCGGTTACGAGCTCCTACGAGCAGTACTTC.

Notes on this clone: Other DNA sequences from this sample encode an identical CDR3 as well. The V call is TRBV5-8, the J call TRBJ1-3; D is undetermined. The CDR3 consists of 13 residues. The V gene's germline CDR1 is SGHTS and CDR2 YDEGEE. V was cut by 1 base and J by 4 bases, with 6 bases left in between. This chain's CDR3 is CASSLSSGNTIYF. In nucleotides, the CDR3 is TGTGCCAGCAGCTTGTCGAGCGGAAACACCATATATTTT.

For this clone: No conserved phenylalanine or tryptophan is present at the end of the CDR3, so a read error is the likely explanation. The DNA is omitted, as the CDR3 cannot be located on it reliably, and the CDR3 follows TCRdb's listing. The chain's CDR3 is CAIIEPNLGI. The rearrangement uses TRBV10-3 and TRBJ1-1. The CDR3 has 10 amino acids, counting both end residues. Germline V gene sequence: CDR1 ENHRY, CDR2 SYGVKD.

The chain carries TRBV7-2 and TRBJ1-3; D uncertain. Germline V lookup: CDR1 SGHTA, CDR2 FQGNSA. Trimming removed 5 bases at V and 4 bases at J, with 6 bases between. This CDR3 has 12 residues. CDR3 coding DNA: TGTGCCAGCAGCCTACAGGGAAACACCATATATTTT. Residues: CASSLQGNTIYF.